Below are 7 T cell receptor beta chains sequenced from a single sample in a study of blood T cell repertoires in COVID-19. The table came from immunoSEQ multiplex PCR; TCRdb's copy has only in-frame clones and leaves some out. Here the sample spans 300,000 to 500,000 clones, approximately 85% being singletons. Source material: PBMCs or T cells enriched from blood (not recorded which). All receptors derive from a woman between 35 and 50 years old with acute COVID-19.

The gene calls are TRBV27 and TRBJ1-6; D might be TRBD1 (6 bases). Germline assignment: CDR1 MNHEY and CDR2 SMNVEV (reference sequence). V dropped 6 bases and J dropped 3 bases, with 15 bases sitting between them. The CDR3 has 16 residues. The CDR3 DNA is TGTGCCAGCAGCAAAGAGGGGGTTAGCTATAATTCACCCCTCCACTTT. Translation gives CASSKEGVSYNSPLHF.

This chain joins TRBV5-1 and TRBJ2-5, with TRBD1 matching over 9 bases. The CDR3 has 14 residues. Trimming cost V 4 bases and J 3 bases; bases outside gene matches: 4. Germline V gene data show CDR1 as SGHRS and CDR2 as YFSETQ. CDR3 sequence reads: CASSQRTGEETQYF. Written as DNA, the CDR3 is TGCGCCAGCAGCCAACGGACAGGGGAAGAGACCCAGTACTTC.

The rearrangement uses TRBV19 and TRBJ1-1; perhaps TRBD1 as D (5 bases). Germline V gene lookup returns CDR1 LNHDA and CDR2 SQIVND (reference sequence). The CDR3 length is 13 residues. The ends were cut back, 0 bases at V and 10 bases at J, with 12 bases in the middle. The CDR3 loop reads CASSIDSPGGAFF. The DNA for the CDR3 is TGTGCCAGTAGTATAGATAGTCCGGGGGGAGCTTTCTTT.

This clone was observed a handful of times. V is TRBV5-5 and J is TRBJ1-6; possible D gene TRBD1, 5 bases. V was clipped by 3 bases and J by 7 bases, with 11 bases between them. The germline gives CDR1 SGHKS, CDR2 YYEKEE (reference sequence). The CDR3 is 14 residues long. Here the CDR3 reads CASSWGDGNSPLHF. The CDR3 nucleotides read TGTGCCAGCAGCTGGGGGGACGGGAATTCACCCCTCCACTTT.

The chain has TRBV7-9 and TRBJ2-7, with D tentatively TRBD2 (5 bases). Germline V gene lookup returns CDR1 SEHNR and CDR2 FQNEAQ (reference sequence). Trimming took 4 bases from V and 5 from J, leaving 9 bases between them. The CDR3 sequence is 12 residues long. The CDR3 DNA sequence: TGTGCCAGCAGCTCGTCCGGGGACGAGCAGTACTTC. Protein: CASSSSGDEQYF.

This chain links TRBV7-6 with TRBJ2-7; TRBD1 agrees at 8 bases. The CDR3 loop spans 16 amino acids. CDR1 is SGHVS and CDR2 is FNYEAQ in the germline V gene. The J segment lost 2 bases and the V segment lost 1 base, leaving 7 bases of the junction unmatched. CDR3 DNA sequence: TGTGCCAGCAGCTTAGGGACAGGGTGGTTGCCCTACGAGCAGTACTTC. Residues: CASSLGTGWLPYEQYF.

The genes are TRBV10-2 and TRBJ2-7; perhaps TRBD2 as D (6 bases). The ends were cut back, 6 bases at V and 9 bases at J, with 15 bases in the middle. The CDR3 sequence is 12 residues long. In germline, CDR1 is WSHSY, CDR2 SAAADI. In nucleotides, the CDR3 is TGCGCCAGCAGGGGCCGGGAGACGCGGCAGTACTTC. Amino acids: CASRGRETRQYF.